The 2 T cell receptor beta chains given below trace back to one sample, sequenced in a study of response to subunit inactivated influenza vaccine. TCRdb reprocessed the RT-PCR reads with MiXCR, giving one entry per CDR3 protein. The sample carries around 200,000 distinct CDR3 sequences, approximately 8.7% recorded once. The source material was non-naive T cells sorted from PBMCs, sampled on the day of vaccination. These receptors originate from a man over 45 who received an inactivated influenza vaccine.

The sample holds many counts of this clonotype. The gene calls are TRBV2 and TRBJ2-7, with 7 bases fitting TRBD1. CDR1 and CDR2 from the germline V gene are SNHLY and FYNNEI. After removal of 6 bases from V and 2 bases from J, the junction contained 13 bases not matched to a gene. This CDR3 is built from 16 residues. CDR3 coding DNA: TGTGCCAGCAGCCCAGGGCAGGGGGTTATAACCTACGAGCAGTACTTC. Translation gives CASSPGQGVITYEQYF.

V gene TRBV6-1 combines with J gene TRBJ2-3, with 8 bases that match TRBD2. Per the germline V gene, CDR1 is MNHNS and CDR2 is SASEGT. With V trimmed by 6 bases and J by 0 bases, 5 bases remained unmatched. This CDR3 has 15 amino acids. This CDR3 is CASRLSGRSTDTQYF. As DNA, the CDR3 is TGTGCCAGCAGGTTGAGCGGGAGAAGCACAGATACGCAGTATTTT.